Listed below are T cell receptor beta chains from one sample, sequenced in a study of identical twins. MiXCR was run by TCRdb on the 5' RACE reads, yielding one entry per CDR3 protein. This sample has about 520,000 distinct CDR3 sequences; 22% occur once, and the top ten carry 0.91%. These sequences were also reported in another study, on T cells expressing NK-cell markers.

The sequenced sample consisted of CD4+ T cells sorted from blood. These receptor sequences come from a woman aged 18 to 35 in good health. Both conserved end residues are part of each CDR3. Each record gives: J gene, V gene, clone size, CDR3 protein. A clone size is listed for some rows: how often the clone was seen (once, few, many), or a class if it is expanded.

TRBJ1-3 | TRBV29-1 | NA | CSATRAGNTIYF
TRBJ2-7 | TRBV12-3/TRBV12-4 | NA | CASSWNSYEQYF
TRBJ2-7 | TRBV20-1 | NA | CSALRTGGLSRGEQYF
TRBJ1-2 | TRBV12-3/TRBV12-4 | few | CASRSGTGDWVNGYTF
TRBJ1-2 | TRBV10-3 | few | CAISEGQINYGYTF
TRBJ2-3 | TRBV12-3/TRBV12-4 | NA | CASCPGDSSTDTQYF
TRBJ1-1 | TRBV29-1 | NA | CSVIGRQGGNTEAFF
TRBJ2-7 | TRBV5-5 | many | CASSLDWSSYEQYF
TRBJ1-1 | TRBV29-1 | few | CSVGRQLLNTEAFF
TRBJ1-1 | TRBV10-3 | few | CAISGTSINRAFF
TRBJ2-1 | TRBV10-3 | NA | CAITAGGTYNEQFF
TRBJ2-7 | TRBV6-1 | NA | CASGQRAVRNHEQYF
TRBJ1-1 | TRBV29-1 | NA | CSVGRAAATPRAFF
TRBJ2-5 | TRBV20-1 | few | CSARQGAGGTQYF
TRBJ2-3 | TRBV20-1 | NA | CSSGGSTDTQYF
TRBJ2-3 | TRBV27 | few | CASSLNHPGRTSTDTQYF
TRBJ2-1 | TRBV29-1 | many | CSVEWEKPYNEQFF
TRBJ2-3 | TRBV5-1 | NA | CASSLPISGQGYF
TRBJ2-3 | TRBV4-2 | NA | CASSQEWSTDTQYF
TRBJ1-4 | TRBV20-1 | NA | CSATHGNDEKLFF
TRBJ2-7 | TRBV11-1 | few | CASSLSRQGFYEQYF
TRBJ2-3 | TRBV3-1 | NA | CASSQDLGLPYTDTQYF
TRBJ2-3 | TRBV10-3 | NA | CAITPGTSGRSDTQYF
TRBJ2-7 | TRBV25-1 | few | CASILWRGGPSFWHEQYF
TRBJ2-3 | TRBV5-6 | few | CASSVSQVWVSSSQYF
TRBJ2-3 | TRBV29-1 | NA | CSVEGASGALRGTDTQYF
TRBJ1-1 | TRBV20-1 | NA | CSARQPRLGAEAFF
TRBJ2-2 | TRBV20-1 | NA | CSATRGGLTGELFF
TRBJ2-7 | TRBV20-1 | few | CSAYDSQNYEQYF
TRBJ2-4 | TRBV12-3/TRBV12-4 | few | CASSPTGQALNIQYF
TRBJ2-5 | TRBV20-1 | NA | CSARGARYQETQYF
TRBJ2-7 | TRBV12-3/TRBV12-4 | NA | CASSFRTSGGPSYFYEQYF
TRBJ2-3 | TRBV28 | NA | CASSQTSTDTQYF
TRBJ2-3 | TRBV20-1 | NA | CSARDRGWMRDTQYF
TRBJ2-5 | TRBV5-8 | NA | CASSSRTGGVETQYF
TRBJ2-1 | TRBV20-1 | NA | CSAHNALAGSYNEQFF
TRBJ2-3 | TRBV10-1 | NA | CASSEGQGAIDTQYF
TRBJ2-7 | TRBV20-1 | NA | CSANDFTNSSYEQYF
TRBJ2-5 | TRBV6-1 | NA | CASRLSGAQETQYF
TRBJ1-2 | TRBV12-3/TRBV12-4 | NA | CASTSTGSYGYTF
TRBJ2-1 | TRBV4-3 | NA | CASSQGGEYNEQFF
TRBJ2-1 | TRBV20-1 | NA | CSAQLSGRKNEQFF
TRBJ2-2 | TRBV4-3 | many | CASSKNLNSAGELFF
TRBJ1-1 | TRBV6-1 | few | CASRTRLNTEAFF
TRBJ2-2 | TRBV7-9 | few | CASSSGTSASNTGELFF
TRBJ2-7 | TRBV20-1 | NA | CSAKNFGTAGEQYF
TRBJ2-3 | TRBV20-1 | NA | CSAGPTHTDTQYF
TRBJ2-5 | TRBV20-1 | NA | CSAVRGGETQYF
TRBJ2-7 | TRBV5-1 | few | CASRQASGAEGEQYF
TRBJ2-7 | TRBV6-1 | NA | CASIMTGTGEYEQYF
TRBJ2-3 | TRBV29-1 | NA | CSERRASGEDTQYF
TRBJ1-5 | TRBV20-1 | many | CSATTGVDQPQHF
TRBJ2-3 | TRBV24-1 | NA | CATSDSPGQGTDTQYF
TRBJ2-1 | TRBV6-5 | few | CASSYGASGNNEQFF
TRBJ2-1 | TRBV12-3/TRBV12-4 | NA | CASSRRLATDEQFF
TRBJ2-5 | TRBV29-1 | many | CSVRRSVLGQETQYF
TRBJ1-6 | TRBV6-1 | NA | CASSGGRNSPLHF
TRBJ2-2 | TRBV12-3/TRBV12-4 | few | CASSRGTSTGELFF
TRBJ2-5 | TRBV5-1 | NA | CASSFQGPETQYF
TRBJ2-2 | TRBV7-2 | NA | CASSHSSPRRELFF